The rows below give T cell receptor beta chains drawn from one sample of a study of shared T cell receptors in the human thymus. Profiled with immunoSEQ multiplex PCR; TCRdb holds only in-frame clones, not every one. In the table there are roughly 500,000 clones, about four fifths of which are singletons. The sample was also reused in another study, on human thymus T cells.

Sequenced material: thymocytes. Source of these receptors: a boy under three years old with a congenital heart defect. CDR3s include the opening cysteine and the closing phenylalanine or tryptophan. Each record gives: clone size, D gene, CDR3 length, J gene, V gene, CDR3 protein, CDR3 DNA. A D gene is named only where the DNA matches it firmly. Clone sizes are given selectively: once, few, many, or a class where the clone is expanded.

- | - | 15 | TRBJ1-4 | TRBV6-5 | CASSDASLEGEKLFF | TGTGCCAGCAGCGACGCCTCTCTCGAGGGTGAAAAACTGTTTTTT
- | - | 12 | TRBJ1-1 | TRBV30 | CAWSVTGTEAFF | TGTGCCTGGAGTGTCACAGGGACTGAAGCTTTCTTT
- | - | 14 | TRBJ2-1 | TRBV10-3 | CAISESKGVDEQFF | TGTGCCATCAGTGAGTCGAAAGGAGTCGATGAGCAGTTCTTC
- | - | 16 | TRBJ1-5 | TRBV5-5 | CASSFGGSGGNQPQHF | TGTGCCAGCAGCTTTGGAGGATCGGGAGGCAATCAGCCCCAGCATTTT
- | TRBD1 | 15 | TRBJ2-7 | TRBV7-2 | CASSLRQGSSYEQYF | TGTGCCAGCAGCCTCCGACAGGGGAGCTCCTACGAGCAGTACTTC
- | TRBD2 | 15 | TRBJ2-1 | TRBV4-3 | CASSQAAGRALVQFF | TGCGCCAGCAGCCAAGCAGCGGGGAGGGCCCTGGTGCAGTTCTTC
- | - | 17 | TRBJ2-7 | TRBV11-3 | CASSLGVGGTREYEQYF | TGTGCCAGCAGCTTAGGAGTCGGGGGGACACGGGAGTACGAGCAGTACTTC
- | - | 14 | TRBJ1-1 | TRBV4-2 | CASSQDGPSTEAFF | TGTGCCAGCAGCCAAGATGGGCCAAGCACTGAAGCTTTCTTT
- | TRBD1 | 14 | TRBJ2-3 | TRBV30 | CASYDGQGADTQYF | TGTGCCTCCTACGATGGACAGGGGGCAGATACGCAGTATTTT
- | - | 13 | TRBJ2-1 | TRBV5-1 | CAAGDRVGNEQFF | TGCGCCGCGGGCGATAGGGTAGGCAATGAGCAGTTCTTC
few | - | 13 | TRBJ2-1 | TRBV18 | CASSPPRRGEQFF | TGTGCCAGCTCACCCCCACGGAGGGGTGAGCAGTTCTTC
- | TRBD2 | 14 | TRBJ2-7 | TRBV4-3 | CASSLGTSSYEQYF | TGCGCCAGCAGCCTGGGGACTAGCAGCTACGAGCAGTACTTC
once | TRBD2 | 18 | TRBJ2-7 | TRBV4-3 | CASSQEWGGASGPYEQYF | TGCGCCAGCAGCCAAGAATGGGGGGGGGCTAGCGGGCCGTACGAGCAGTACTTC
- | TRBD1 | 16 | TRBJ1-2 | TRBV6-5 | CASSFAGQGGSHGYTF | TGTGCCAGCAGTTTCGCTGGACAGGGCGGTTCGCATGGCTACACCTTC
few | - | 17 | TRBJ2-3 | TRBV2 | CASSEVGALRTTDTQYF | TGTGCCAGCAGTGAAGTGGGGGCTCTTAGGACCACAGATACGCAGTATTTT
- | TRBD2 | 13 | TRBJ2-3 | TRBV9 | CASSGTSGHTQYF | TGTGCCAGCAGCGGGACTAGCGGACATACGCAGTATTTT
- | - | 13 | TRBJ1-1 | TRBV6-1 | CASTRRMNTEAFF | TGTGCCAGCACTCGGAGGATGAACACTGAAGCTTTCTTT
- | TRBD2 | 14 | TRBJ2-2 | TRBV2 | CASSLTSGDGELFF | TGTGCCAGCAGCTTGACTAGCGGGGATGGGGAGCTGTTTTTT
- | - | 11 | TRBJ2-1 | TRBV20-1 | CSARVGAEQFF | TGCAGTGCTAGAGTGGGAGCTGAGCAGTTCTTC
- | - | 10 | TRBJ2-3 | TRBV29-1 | CSAHTDTQYF | TGCAGCGCCCATACAGATACGCAGTATTTT
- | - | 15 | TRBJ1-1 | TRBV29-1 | CSVLYRGARYTEAFF | TGCAGCGTTTTATATCGGGGGGCGCGATACACTGAAGCTTTCTTT
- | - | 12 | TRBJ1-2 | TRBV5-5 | CASTPGVHGYTF | TGTGCCAGCACCCCAGGGGTCCATGGCTACACCTTC
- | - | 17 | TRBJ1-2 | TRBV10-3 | CAISEKGLKSKSSGYTF | TGTGCCATCAGTGAGAAGGGGCTAAAGTCTAAGTCTTCTGGCTACACCTTC
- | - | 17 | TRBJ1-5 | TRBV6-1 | CASSERTRDISNQPQHF | TGTGCCAGCAGTGAAAGGACCCGGGACATAAGCAATCAGCCCCAGCATTTT
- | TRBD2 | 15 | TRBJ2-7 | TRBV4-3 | CASSQVRTSTYEQYF | TGCGCCAGCAGCCAAGTCAGGACTAGCACCTACGAGCAGTACTTC
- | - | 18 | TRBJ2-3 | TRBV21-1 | CASLGLAPLTGATDTQYF | TGTGCCAGCCTTGGACTAGCTCCTTTGACGGGGGCCACAGATACGCAGTATTTT
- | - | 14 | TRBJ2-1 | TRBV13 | CASSLVSSLNEQFF | TGTGCCAGCAGCTTAGTTTCTAGCTTAAATGAGCAGTTCTTC
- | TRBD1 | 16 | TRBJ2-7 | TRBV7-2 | CASSSHRTGLPYEQYF | TGTGCCAGCAGCTCCCATCGGACAGGCCTCCCCTACGAGCAGTACTTC
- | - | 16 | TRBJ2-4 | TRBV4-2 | CASSQEGAVAKNIQYF | TGTGCCAGCAGCCAGGAGGGAGCGGTAGCCAAAAACATTCAGTACTTC
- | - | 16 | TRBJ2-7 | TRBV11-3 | CASSLADGIWDYEQYF | TGTGCCAGCAGCTTAGCCGACGGGATATGGGACTACGAGCAGTACTTC
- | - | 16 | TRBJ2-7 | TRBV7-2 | CASSLAPPSPSYEQYF | TGTGCCAGCAGCTTAGCGCCCCCTAGCCCCTCCTACGAGCAGTACTTC
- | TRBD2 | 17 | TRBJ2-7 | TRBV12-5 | CASGLAPPSGKVYEQYF | TGTGCTAGTGGTTTGGCCCCCCCTAGCGGGAAAGTCTACGAGCAGTACTTC
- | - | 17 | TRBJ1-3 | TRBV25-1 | CASSEPQQGFSGNTIYF | TGTGCCAGCAGTGAACCACAGCAGGGTTTCTCTGGAAACACCATATATTTT
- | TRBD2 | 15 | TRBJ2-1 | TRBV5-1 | CASSHTSGGYNEQFF | TGCGCCAGCAGCCATACTAGCGGAGGATACAATGAGCAGTTCTTC
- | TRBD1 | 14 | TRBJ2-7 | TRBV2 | CASSEDDRGDEQYF | TGTGCCAGCAGTGAGGATGACAGGGGGGACGAGCAGTACTTC